Described below is a single T cell receptor (beta chain) sequence and its context. Some clones are missing from TCRdb's copy, which holds only in-frame ones; the method was immunoSEQ multiplex PCR. The repertoire holds over 200,000 clones, with about nine tenths as singletons. The data originate from a study of cytomegalovirus exposure and HLA in healthy donors. The CDR3 runs to 17 residues. The trim removed 3 bases at V and 3 bases at J, leaving 14 bases unmatched. Germline CDR1 and CDR2: MGHDK and SYGVNS. The sequence came from a woman aged 25-40 years in good health and CMV-seronegative. V is TRBV25-1 and J is TRBJ2-7; 7 nucleotides align to TRBD1. The sequenced sample was PBMCs. This chain's CDR3 is CASSELDRSVLGYEQYF. CDR3 in DNA: TGTGCCAGCAGTGAGTTGGACAGGTCCGTTTTGGGCTACGAGCAGTACTTC.